The TCR beta chain under discussion was sequenced for a study of post-analysis software for immune sequencing data. Whole-study results and caveats: F-measure co-clustering was strong for batch-matched samples. Compared with controls, patients had more of five TRBV segments, including TRBV5-6, TRBV5-1 and TRBV20-1.

Germline-derived CDR1 and CDR2 are SGHRS and YFSETQ. J was trimmed by 0 bases and V by 6 bases; bases with no gene match: 4. This CDR3 spans 14 amino acids. TCR beta cDNA libraries included unique molecular identifiers. TCRdb reprocessed the PCR reads with MiXCR, giving one entry per CDR3 protein. In the table there are 150,000 to 200,000 distinct CDR3 sequences, around 30% of which are singletons. A remark on this clonotype: Its antigen is currently unknown.

Sequencing input: blood. This receptor was obtained from a girl between 5 and 17 years old with multiple sclerosis. This chain joins TRBV5-1 and TRBJ1-1, with 8 bases that match TRBD1. The CDR3 DNA reads TGCGCCAGCATCGGGACAGGCCTGAACACTGAAGCTTTCTTT. It encodes CASIGTGLNTEAFF.